This T cell receptor (beta chain) was observed in a study of cytomegalovirus exposure and HLA in healthy donors. Concerning this clone itself: What it binds is unknown.

Study-wide results and caveats: Serostatus for CMV was the only available immune exposure information.

PCR amplification relied on 60 Vbeta primers (plus 13 Jbeta primers). Profiled with immunoSEQ multiplex PCR; TCRdb holds only in-frame clones, not every one. The sample records approximately 100,000 clones, 75% to 90% being singletons. Per germline, CDR1 SGHTS and CDR2 YDEGEE. This CDR3 spans 15 amino acids. The V segment lost 4 bases and the J segment 4 bases; nucleotides outside the gene matches: 9. Donors sampled were nominally healthy, though unrecorded immune exposures were likely. This sequence joins TRBV5-8 and TRBJ2-5; 8 bases fit TRBD1. This clonotype was obtained from a man aged 25 to 40 in good health and CMV-seronegative. Sequencing was done on a sample of PBMCs. CDR3 in DNA: TGTGCCAGCAGCCTAGGCAGGGGGCATGGAGAGACCCAGTACTTC. Its protein is CASSLGRGHGETQYF.